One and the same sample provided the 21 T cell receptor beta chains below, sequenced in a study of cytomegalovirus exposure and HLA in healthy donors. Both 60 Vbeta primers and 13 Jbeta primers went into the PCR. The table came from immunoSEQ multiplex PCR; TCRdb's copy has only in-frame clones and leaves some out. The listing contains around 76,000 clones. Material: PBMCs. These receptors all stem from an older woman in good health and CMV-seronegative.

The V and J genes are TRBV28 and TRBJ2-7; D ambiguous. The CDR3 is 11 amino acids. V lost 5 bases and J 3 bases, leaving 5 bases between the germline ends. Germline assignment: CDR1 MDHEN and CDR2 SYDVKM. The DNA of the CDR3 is TGTGCCAGCAGTATCCACTACGAGCAGTACTTC. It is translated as CASSIHYEQYF.

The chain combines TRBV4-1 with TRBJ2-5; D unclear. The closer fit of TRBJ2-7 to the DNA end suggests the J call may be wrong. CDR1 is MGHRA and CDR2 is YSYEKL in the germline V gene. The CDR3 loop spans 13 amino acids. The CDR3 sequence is CASSQEGRGEQYF. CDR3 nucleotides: TGCGCCAGCAGCCAAGAGGGTCGAGGCGAGCAGTACTTC.

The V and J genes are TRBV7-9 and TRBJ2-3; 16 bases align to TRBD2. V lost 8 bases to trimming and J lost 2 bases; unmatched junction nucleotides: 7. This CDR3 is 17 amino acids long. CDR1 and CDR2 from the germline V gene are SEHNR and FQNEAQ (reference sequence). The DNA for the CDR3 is TGTGCCAGCCCAGCGGGGACTAGCGGGAGGGCCACAGATACGCAGTATTTT. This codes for CASPAGTSGRATDTQYF. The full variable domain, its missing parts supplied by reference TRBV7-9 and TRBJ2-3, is DTGVSQNPRHKITKRGQNVTFRCDPISEHNRLYWYRQTLGQGPEFLTYFQNEAQLEKSRLLSDRFSAERPKGSFSTLEIQRTEQGDSAMYLCASPAGTSGRATDTQYFGPGTRLTVL.

CDR3: CASSSAGAGNQPQHF. Written as DNA, the CDR3 is TGTGCCAGCAGTTCGGCAGGGGCGGGCAATCAGCCCCAGCATTTT. The J gene is TRBJ1-5, the V gene TRBV6-5; D may be TRBD1 (6 bases). Germline V gives CDR1 MNHEY, CDR2 SVGAGI. Between the trimmed V and J ends, which lost 4 bases and 2 bases, there was a span of 12 bases. The CDR3 is 15 residues long.

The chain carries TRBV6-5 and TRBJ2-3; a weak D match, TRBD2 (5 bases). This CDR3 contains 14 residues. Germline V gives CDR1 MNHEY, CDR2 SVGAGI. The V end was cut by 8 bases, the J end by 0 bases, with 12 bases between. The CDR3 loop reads CASGRGLSTDTQYF. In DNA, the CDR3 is TGTGCCAGCGGTCGGGGTTTGAGCACAGATACGCAGTATTTT.

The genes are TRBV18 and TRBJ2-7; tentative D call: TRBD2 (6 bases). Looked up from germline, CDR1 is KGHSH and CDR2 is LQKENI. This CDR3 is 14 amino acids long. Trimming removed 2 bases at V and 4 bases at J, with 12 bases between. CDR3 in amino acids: CASSPGGGAYEQYF. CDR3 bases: TGTGCCAGCTCACCAGGAGGAGGGGCTTACGAGCAGTACTTC.

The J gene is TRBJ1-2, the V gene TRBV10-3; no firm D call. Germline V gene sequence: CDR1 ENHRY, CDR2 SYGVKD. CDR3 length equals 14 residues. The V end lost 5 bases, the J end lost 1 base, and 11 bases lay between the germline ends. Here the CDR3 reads CAISQGRDNYGYTF. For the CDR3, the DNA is TGTGCCATCAGTCAAGGACGGGATAACTATGGCTACACCTTC.

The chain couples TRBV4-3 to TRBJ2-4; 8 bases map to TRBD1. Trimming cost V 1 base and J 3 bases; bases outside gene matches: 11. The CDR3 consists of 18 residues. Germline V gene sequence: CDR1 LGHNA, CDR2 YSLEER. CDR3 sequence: CASSQAGAGGSFKNIQYF. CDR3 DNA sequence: TGCGCCAGCAGCCAAGCGGGGGCAGGGGGCTCGTTCAAAAACATTCAGTACTTC.

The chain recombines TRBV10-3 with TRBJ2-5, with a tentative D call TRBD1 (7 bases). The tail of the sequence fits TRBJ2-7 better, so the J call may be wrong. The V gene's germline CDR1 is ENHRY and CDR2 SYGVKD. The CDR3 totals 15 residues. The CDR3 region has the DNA TGTGCCATCAGTGACTTCCAGGGGGGCCTCTACGAGCAGTACTTC. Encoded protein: CAISDFQGGLYEQYF.

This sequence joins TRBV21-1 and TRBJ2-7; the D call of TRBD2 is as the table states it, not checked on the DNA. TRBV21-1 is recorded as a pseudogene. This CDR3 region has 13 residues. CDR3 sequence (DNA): TGTGCCAGCATCCACGGGAGGGCCTACGAGCAGTACTTC. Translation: CASIHGRAYEQYF.

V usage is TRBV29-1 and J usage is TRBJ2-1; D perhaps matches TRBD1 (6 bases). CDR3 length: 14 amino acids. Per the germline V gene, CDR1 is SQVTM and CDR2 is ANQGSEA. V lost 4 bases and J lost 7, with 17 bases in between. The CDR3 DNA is TGCAGCGTTGGGGGTACAGGGTTCGGTAATGAGCAGTTCTTC. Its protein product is CSVGGTGFGNEQFF.

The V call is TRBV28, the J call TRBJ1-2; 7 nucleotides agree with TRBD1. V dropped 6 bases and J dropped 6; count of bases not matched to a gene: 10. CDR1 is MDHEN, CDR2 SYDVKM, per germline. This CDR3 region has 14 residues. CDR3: CASRSGQDSNGYTF. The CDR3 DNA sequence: TGTGCCAGCAGGAGCGGACAGGACTCCAATGGCTACACCTTC.

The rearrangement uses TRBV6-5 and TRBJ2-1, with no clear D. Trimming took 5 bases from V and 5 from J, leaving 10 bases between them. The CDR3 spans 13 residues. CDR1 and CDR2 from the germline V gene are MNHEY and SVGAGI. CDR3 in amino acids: CASSQTLNNEQFF. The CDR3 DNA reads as TGTGCCAGCAGTCAGACTTTAAACAATGAGCAGTTCTTC.

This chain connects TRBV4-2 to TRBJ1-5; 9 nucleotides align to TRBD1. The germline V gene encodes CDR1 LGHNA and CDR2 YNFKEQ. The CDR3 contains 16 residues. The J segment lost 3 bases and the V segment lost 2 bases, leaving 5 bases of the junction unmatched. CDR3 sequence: CASSQPGQGANQPQHF. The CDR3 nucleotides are TGTGCCAGCAGCCAACCGGGACAGGGCGCCAATCAGCCCCAGCATTTT.

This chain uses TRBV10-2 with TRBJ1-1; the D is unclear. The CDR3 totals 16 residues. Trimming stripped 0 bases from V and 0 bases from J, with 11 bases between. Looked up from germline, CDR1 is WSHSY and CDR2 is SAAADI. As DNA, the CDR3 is TGCGCCAGCAGTGAGTCGTTGCGGCTTCTGAACACTGAAGCTTTCTTT. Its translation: CASSESLRLLNTEAFF.

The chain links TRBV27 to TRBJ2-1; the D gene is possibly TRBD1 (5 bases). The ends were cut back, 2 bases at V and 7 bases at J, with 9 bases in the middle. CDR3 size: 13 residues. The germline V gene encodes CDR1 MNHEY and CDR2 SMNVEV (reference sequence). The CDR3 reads CASSLNRLNEQFF. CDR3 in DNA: TGTGCCAGCAGTTTAAACAGGTTAAATGAGCAGTTCTTC.

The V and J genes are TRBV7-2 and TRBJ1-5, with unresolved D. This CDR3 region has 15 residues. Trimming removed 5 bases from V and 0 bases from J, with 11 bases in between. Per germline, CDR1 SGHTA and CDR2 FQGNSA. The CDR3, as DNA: TGTGCCAGCAGCACCGCCCCTAGTAGCAATCAGCCCCAGCATTTT. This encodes CASSTAPSSNQPQHF.

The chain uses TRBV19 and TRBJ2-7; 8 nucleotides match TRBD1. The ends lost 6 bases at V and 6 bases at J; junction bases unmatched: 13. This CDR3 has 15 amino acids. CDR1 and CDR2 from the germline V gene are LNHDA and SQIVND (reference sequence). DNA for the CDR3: TGTGCCAGTAGCCACCGGGACAGGACGGGTCGCGAGCAGTACTTC. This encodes CASSHRDRTGREQYF.

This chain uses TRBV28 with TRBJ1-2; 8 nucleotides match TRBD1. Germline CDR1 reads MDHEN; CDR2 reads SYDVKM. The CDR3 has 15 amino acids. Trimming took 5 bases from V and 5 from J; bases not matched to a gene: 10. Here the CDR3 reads CASSVAGTGRYGYTF. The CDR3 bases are TGTGCCAGCAGTGTAGCCGGGACAGGAAGGTATGGCTACACCTTC.

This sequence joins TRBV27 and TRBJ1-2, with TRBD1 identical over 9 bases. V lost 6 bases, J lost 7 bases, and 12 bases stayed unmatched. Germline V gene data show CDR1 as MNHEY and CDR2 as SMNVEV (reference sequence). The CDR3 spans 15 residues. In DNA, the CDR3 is TGTGCCAGCAGACCCGTCATACAGGGGGCCGGTGGCTACACCTTC. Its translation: CASRPVIQGAGGYTF.

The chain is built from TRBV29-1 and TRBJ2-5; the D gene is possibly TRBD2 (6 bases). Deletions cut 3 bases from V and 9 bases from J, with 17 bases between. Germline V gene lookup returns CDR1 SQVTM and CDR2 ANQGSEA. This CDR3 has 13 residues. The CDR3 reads CSVEETGVWAQYF. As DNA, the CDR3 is TGCAGCGTTGAGGAGACGGGAGTATGGGCCCAGTACTTC.